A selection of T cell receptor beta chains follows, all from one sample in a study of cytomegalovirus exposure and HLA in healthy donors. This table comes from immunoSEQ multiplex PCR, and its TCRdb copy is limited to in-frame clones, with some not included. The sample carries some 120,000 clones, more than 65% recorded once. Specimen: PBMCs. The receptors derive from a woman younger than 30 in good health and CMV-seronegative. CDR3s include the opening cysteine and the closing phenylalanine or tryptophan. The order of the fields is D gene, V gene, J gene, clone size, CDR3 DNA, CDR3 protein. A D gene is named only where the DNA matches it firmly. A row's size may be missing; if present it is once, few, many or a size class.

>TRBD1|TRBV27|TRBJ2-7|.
TGTGCCATTAGGGGACAGGGGACCTACGAGCAGTACTTC
CAIRGQGTYEQYF
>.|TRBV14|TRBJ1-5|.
TGTGCCAGCAGCCAAGAGGCACGTCAGCCCCAGCATTTT
CASSQEARQPQHF
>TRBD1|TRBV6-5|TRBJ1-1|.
TGTGCCAGCAGTGATTTTGCAGGGGGCCGAGGAGCTTTCTTT
CASSDFAGGRGAFF
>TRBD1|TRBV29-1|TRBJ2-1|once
TGCAGCGTCTCGGCGGAGGTGGGGACAGGGCTAGTGGATGAGCAGTTCTTC
CSVSAEVGTGLVDEQFF
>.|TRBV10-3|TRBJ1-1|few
TGTGCCATCAGTGAGTTCAACAGCCTGATTGAAGCTTTCTTT
CAISEFNSLIEAFF
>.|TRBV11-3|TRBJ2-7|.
TGTGCCAGCAGCTTAACTCCCGGTGGCGAGCAGTACTTC
CASSLTPGGEQYF
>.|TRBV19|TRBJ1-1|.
TGTGCCAGCGACAAAGGCGGGCCGCCTCGGGAAGCTTTCTTT
CASDKGGPPREAFF
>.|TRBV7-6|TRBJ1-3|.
TGTGCCAGCAGCCGAGACAGAGTCGCCGGAAACACCATATATTTT
CASSRDRVAGNTIYF
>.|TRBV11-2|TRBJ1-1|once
TGTGCCAGCAGCTTAGTTAGGCACCGGGGCACTGAAGCTTTCTTT
CASSLVRHRGTEAFF
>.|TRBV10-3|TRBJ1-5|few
TGTGCCATCAGCGGGTCAGAAGATCAGCCCCAGCATTTT
CAISGSEDQPQHF
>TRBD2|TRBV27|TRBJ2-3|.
TGTGCCAGCAGTCGTCTAGCGGGAGGGGGGACAGATACGCAGTATTTT
CASSRLAGGGTDTQYF
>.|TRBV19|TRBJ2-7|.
TGTGCCAGTAGTGAGCCGGGCTCCTACGAGCAGTACTTC
CASSEPGSYEQYF
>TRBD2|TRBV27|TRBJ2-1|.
TGTGCCAGCAGTTTATTCGGAGGGGTTAGCGGGGACAATGAGCAGTTCTTC
CASSLFGGVSGDNEQFF
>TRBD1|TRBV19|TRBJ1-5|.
TGTGCCAACCCGGACAGGGATTACAATCAGCCCCAGCATTTT
CANPDRDYNQPQHF
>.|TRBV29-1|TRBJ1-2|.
TGCAGCGTTATAAGCGGTGGCTACACCTTC
CSVISGGYTF